These 20 T cell receptor beta chains were sequenced from one sample in a study of blood T cell repertoires in COVID-19 (dated by TCRdb to about 2020). Receptors were amplified or captured by the immunoSEQ multiplex PCR assay. TCRdb took this table from immuneACCESS and kept in-frame rearrangements with V and J called. Such tables lack part of the clones; where checked against another copy, unresolved V genes explain under half of the gap, and the rest is unexplained. Here the sample has around 210,000 clones; 75% to 85% occur a single time. Of the sample, 4.5% to 6% is held by the ten largest clones. Sample: peripheral blood. The receptors were sampled from a man aged 50 to 59 with COVID-19, enrolled during active disease.

The chain uses TRBV6-6 and TRBJ2-5; 10 nucleotides line up with TRBD2. Germline V gene sequence: CDR1 MNHNY, CDR2 SVGAGI (reference sequence). This CDR3 contains 16 residues. The trim removed 6 bases at V and 1 base at J, leaving 8 bases unmatched. The CDR3 region has the DNA TGTGCCAGCAGGACCACCGCTAGCGGGGGCCAAGAGACCCAGTACTTC. This translates into CASRTTASGGQETQYF.

The chain recombines TRBV25-1 with TRBJ1-1; TRBD1 might be the D (5 bases). Germline lookup yields CDR1 MGHDK and CDR2 SYGVNS. This CDR3 has 17 amino acids. V lost 1 base to trimming and J lost 4 bases, with 19 bases between them. The CDR3 sequence is CASSEWRESNGATEAFF. The CDR3 bases are TGTGCCAGCAGTGAATGGAGGGAATCGAATGGGGCCACTGAAGCTTTCTTT.

With respect to this clone: Other DNA sequences in this sample translate to the same CDR3. In nucleotides, the CDR3 is TGTGCCAGCAGTTACAGGGGATCCTACGAGCAGTACTTC. As protein: CASSYRGSYEQYF. The chain joins TRBV6-6 to TRBJ2-7; weak D call: TRBD1 (5 bases). Germline lookup yields CDR1 MNHNY and CDR2 SVGAGI (reference sequence). The CDR3 is made up of 13 amino acids. Trimming shortened V by 2 bases and J by 1 base, and 6 bases separated the two germline ends.

The rearrangement links TRBV28 to TRBJ2-1; D might be TRBD2 (6 bases). Germline V CDR1 and CDR2: MDHEN, SYDVKM. The V and J ends lost 3 bases and 0 bases respectively, with 15 bases between them. The CDR3 has 17 amino acids. The CDR3 region has the DNA TGTGCCAGCAGTTTTCCCCTCGGGGGTAGCTCCTACAATGAGCAGTTCTTC. This encodes CASSFPLGGSSYNEQFF.

The CDR3 loop is CASSIVSGTEAFF. As DNA, the CDR3 is TGTGCCAGTAGTATAGTGTCGGGCACTGAAGCTTTCTTT. The V gene is TRBV19, the J gene TRBJ1-1; D is uncertain. Germline V gives CDR1 LNHDA, CDR2 SQIVND (reference sequence). The V and J ends lost 1 base and 4 bases respectively, with 7 bases between them. CDR3 length: 13 residues.

The rearrangement joins TRBV7-2 to TRBJ2-3; possibly TRBD2 for D (6 bases). Trimming left V 1 base short and J 4 bases short, with 12 bases between. Per the germline V gene, CDR1 is SGHTA and CDR2 is FQGNSA. The length of the CDR3 is 15 residues. CDR3 bases: TGTGCCAGCAGCTTAGTAGGTGGAGGGGCAGATACGCAGTATTTT. Its protein is CASSLVGGGADTQYF. The entire variable domain, with the rest obtained from reference TRBV7-2 and TRBJ2-3, is as follows: GAGVSQSPSNKVTEKGKDVELRCDPISGHTALYWYRQSLGQGLEFLIYFQGNSAPDKSGLPSDRFSAERTGGSVSTLTIQRTQQEDSAVYLCASSLVGGGADTQYFGPGTRLTVL.

This chain connects TRBV7-9 to TRBJ2-2, with 10 bases matching TRBD1. There are 15 residues in the CDR3. The ends lost 5 bases at V and 5 bases at J; junction bases unmatched: 5. Germline V lookup: CDR1 SEHNR, CDR2 FQNEAQ (reference sequence). The CDR3 sequence is CASSPPGQGTGELFF. CDR3 coding DNA: TGTGCCAGCAGCCCCCCGGGACAGGGGACCGGGGAGCTGTTTTTT.

The chain uses TRBV7-9 and TRBJ1-1; 9 bases align to TRBD1. The CDR3 spans 16 residues. The V and J ends lost 4 bases and 2 bases, in that order; junction bases with no gene match: 8. The germline V gene has CDR1 SEHNR and CDR2 FQNEAQ (reference sequence). The CDR3 protein is CASSSIDTGGNTEAFF. CDR3 nucleotide sequence: TGTGCCAGCAGCTCCATTGACACAGGGGGCAACACTGAAGCTTTCTTT. Supplemented by reference TRBV7-9 and TRBJ1-1, the full variable domain reads DTGVSQNPRHKITKRGQNVTFRCDPISEHNRLYWYRQTLGQGPEFLTYFQNEAQLEKSRLLSDRFSAERPKGSFSTLEIQRTEQGDSAMYLCASSSIDTGGNTEAFFGQGTRLTVV.

V gene TRBV2 combines with J gene TRBJ2-2; 9 bases fit TRBD2. CDR1 and CDR2 (germline): SNHLY, FYNNEI. The V gene end was trimmed by 8 bases and the J gene end by 1 base; junction bases not matched to a gene: 5. The CDR3 has 15 amino acids. The CDR3 is CASSRLAVNTGELFF. The CDR3 coding sequence is TGTGCCAGCTCCAGACTAGCGGTGAACACCGGGGAGCTGTTTTTT.

V and J are TRBV19 and TRBJ2-3; possibly TRBD1 for D (5 bases). The length of the CDR3 is 16 residues. Germline V lookup: CDR1 LNHDA, CDR2 SQIVND (reference sequence). Between the trimmed V and J ends, which lost 3 bases and 1 base, there was a span of 14 bases. The CDR3 here is CASSIWGSVGTDTQYF. The CDR3 DNA reads TGTGCCAGTAGTATCTGGGGCAGCGTGGGCACAGATACGCAGTATTTT.

The chain joins TRBV2 to TRBJ2-2, with D perhaps matching TRBD1 (6 bases). The CDR3 consists of 14 residues. In germline, CDR1 is SNHLY, CDR2 FYNNEI. Trimming shortened V by 5 bases and J by 1 base, and 8 bases separated the two germline ends. CDR3: CASSWGQNTGELFF. The DNA of the CDR3 is TGTGCCAGCAGTTGGGGACAGAACACCGGGGAGCTGTTTTTT.

This rearrangement joins TRBV11-2 to TRBJ2-2; tentative D call: TRBD2 (6 bases). The CDR3 consists of 17 residues. The germline gives CDR1 SGHAT, CDR2 FQNNGV. The V gene lost 5 bases and the J gene lost 6 bases, with 22 bases spanning the gap. The CDR3 sequence is CASSPMGGRMKPGELFF. CDR3 nucleotides: TGTGCCAGCAGCCCCATGGGAGGCCGTATGAAACCCGGGGAGCTGTTTTTT.

This sequence joins TRBV5-4 and TRBJ2-4; TRBD1 agrees at 9 bases. V trimming: 1 base; J trimming: 7 bases; junction bases outside the gene matches: 6. Germline V gene lookup returns CDR1 SGHNT and CDR2 YYREEE (reference sequence). The CDR3 runs 15 residues. The CDR3 DNA sequence: TGTGCCAGCAGCTTGACAGGGGGCCTCGGGAACATTCAGTACTTC. Translating it yields CASSLTGGLGNIQYF.

CDR3 region: CSVEVASGSSTDTQYF. The CDR3, as DNA: TGCAGCGTTGAAGTGGCTAGCGGGTCCAGCACAGATACGCAGTATTTT. The chain joins TRBV29-1 to TRBJ2-3; TRBD2 matches 8 bases. CDR1 and CDR2 (germline): SQVTM, ANQGSEA. The CDR3 spans 16 residues. The V segment lost 1 base and the J segment 0 bases; nucleotides outside the gene matches: 6.

This chain connects TRBV4-1 to TRBJ2-5; possibly TRBD2 for D (7 bases). From germline, CDR1 is MGHRA and CDR2 YSYEKL. The germline V and J ends were trimmed by 0 bases and 2 bases, with 25 bases remaining between them. This CDR3 is built from 20 residues. CDR3 protein: CASSQEGRRGAGAPQETQYF. The CDR3 DNA is TGCGCCAGCAGCCAAGAAGGGAGGCGCGGTGCGGGGGCCCCACAAGAGACCCAGTACTTC.

J is TRBJ2-1 and V is TRBV13; 8 bases map to TRBD1. Losses at the gene ends were 5 bases for V and 5 bases for J; bases not matched to a gene: 11. The CDR3 has 16 amino acids. Germline V CDR1 and CDR2: PRHDT, FYEKMQ (reference sequence). The DNA for the CDR3 is TGTGCCAGCAGCCAAAGCCAGGGGGCGCGAAACAATGAGCAGTTCTTC. Translation: CASSQSQGARNNEQFF.

This chain uses TRBV20-1 with TRBJ2-3; 11 nucleotides match TRBD2. The CDR3 loop spans 14 amino acids. Germline V gene sequence: CDR1 DFQATT, CDR2 SNEGSKA (reference sequence). The junction had 4 bases not matched to a gene; V was cut back by 3 bases and J by 5 bases. The CDR3 loop is CSASSGGAKDTQYF. CDR3 in DNA: TGCAGTGCTAGTAGCGGGGGGGCTAAAGATACGCAGTATTTT.

The CDR3 loop reads CASSVDGLAGVAQYF. In DNA, the CDR3 is TGTGCCAGCAGCGTAGATGGACTAGCGGGAGTCGCCCAGTACTTC. This chain joins TRBV9 and TRBJ2-5; 13 bases agree with TRBD2. The CDR3 covers 15 residues. The germline V gene has CDR1 SGDLS and CDR2 YYNGEE. Trimming at V came to 0 bases and at J to 9 bases, leaving 5 bases not matched to a gene.

The table lists this clone with a few counts. V gene TRBV5-4 combines with J gene TRBJ2-1, with D maybe TRBD1 (5 bases). This CDR3 has 15 residues. The ends were cut back, 4 bases at V and 1 base at J, with 12 bases in the middle. The germline V gene encodes CDR1 SGHNT and CDR2 YYREEE (reference sequence). CDR3: CASSLVPGSYNEQFF. The CDR3 bases are TGTGCCAGCAGCCTTGTCCCAGGGTCCTACAATGAGCAGTTCTTC.

This clone was counted only a few times. The CDR3: CASISNYGYTF. DNA for the CDR3: TGTGCCAGCATCTCTAACTATGGCTACACCTTC. This chain links TRBV28 with TRBJ1-2; D is uncertain. From germline, CDR1 is MDHEN and CDR2 SYDVKM. This CDR3 contains 11 residues. V was shortened by 7 bases and J by 0 bases, with 3 bases between the two germline ends.